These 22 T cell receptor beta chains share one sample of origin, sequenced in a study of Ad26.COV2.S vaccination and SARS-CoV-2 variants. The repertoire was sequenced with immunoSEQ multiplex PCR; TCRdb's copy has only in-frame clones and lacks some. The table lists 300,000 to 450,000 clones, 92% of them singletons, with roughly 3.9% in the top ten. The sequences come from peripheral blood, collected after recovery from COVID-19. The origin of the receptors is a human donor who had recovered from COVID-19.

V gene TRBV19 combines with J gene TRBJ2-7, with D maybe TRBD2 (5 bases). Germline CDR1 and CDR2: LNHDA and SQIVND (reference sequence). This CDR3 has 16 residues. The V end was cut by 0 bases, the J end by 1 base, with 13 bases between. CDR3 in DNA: TGTGCCAGTAGTATAGATCCCAGGACGGGGTCCTACGAGCAGTACTTC. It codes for CASSIDPRTGSYEQYF. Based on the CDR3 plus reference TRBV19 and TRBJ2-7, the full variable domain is DGGITQSPKYLFRKEGQNVTLSCEQNLNHDAMYWYRQDPGQGLRLIYYSQIVNDFQKGDIAEGYSVSREKKESFPLTVTSAQKNPTAFYLCASSIDPRTGSYEQYFGPGTRLTVT.

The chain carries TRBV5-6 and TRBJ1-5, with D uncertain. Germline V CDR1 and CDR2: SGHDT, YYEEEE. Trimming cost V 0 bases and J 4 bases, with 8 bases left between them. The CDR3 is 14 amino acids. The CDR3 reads CASSLGQPNQPQHF. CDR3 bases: TGTGCCAGCAGCTTGGGGCAGCCTAATCAGCCCCAGCATTTT.

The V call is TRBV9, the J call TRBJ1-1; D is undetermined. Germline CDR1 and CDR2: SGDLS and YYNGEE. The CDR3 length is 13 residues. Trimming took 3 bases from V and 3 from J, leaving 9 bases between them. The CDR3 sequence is CASSAAQDTEAFF. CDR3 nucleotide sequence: TGTGCCAGCAGCGCAGCTCAGGACACTGAAGCTTTCTTT. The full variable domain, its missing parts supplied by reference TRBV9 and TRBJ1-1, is DSGVTQTPKHLITATGQRVTLRCSPRSGDLSVYWYQQSLDQGLQFLIQYYNGEERAKGNILERFSAQQFPDLHSELNLSSLELGDSALYFCASSAAQDTEAFFGQGTRLTVV.

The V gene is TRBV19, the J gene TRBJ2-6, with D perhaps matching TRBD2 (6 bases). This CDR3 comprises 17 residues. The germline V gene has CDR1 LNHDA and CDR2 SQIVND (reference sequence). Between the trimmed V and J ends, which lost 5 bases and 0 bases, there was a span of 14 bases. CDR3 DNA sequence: TGTGCCAGTAGTCCCGGGGGAGCGCGCTCTGGGGCCAACGTCCTGACTTTC. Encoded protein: CASSPGGARSGANVLTF.

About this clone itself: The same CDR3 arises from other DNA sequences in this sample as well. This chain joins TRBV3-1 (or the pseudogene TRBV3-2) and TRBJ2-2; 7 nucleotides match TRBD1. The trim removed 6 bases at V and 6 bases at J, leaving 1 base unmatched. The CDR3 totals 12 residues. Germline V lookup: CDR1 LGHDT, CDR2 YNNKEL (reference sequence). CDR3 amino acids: CASSQGAGELFF. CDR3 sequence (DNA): TGTGCCAGCAGTCAGGGGGCCGGGGAGCTGTTTTTT.

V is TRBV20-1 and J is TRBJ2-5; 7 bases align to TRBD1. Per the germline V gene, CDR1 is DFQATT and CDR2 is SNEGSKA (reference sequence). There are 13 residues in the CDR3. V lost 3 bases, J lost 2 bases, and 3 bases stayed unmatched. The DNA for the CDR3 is TGCAGTGCTAGTACGGACAGGCAAGAGACCCAGTACTTC. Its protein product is CSASTDRQETQYF.

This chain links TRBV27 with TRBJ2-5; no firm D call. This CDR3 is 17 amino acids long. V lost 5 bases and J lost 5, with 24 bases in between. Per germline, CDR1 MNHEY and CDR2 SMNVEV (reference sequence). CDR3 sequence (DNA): TGTGCCAGCAGTCCAACTGACCTTAGCCTTTTCCCGGAGACCCAGTACTTC. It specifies CASSPTDLSLFPETQYF.

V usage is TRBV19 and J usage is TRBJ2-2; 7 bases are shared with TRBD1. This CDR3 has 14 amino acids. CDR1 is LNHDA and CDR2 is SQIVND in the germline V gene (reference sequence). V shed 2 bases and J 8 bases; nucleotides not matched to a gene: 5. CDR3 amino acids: CASSIIRQGGELFF. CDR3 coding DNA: TGTGCCAGTAGTATAATAAGACAGGGAGGGGAGCTGTTTTTT.

CDR3 protein: CASSSTGKAFF. The DNA for the CDR3 is TGTGCCAGCAGCTCGACAGGGAAAGCTTTCTTT. The J gene is TRBJ1-1, the V gene TRBV11-2; 7 bases are a match to TRBD1. Germline V gene lookup returns CDR1 SGHAT and CDR2 FQNNGV. The CDR3 runs 11 residues. V dropped 4 bases and J dropped 9; count of bases not matched to a gene: 2.

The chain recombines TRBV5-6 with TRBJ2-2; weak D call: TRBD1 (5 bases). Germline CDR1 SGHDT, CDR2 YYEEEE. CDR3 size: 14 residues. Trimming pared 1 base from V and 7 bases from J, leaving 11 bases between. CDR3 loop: CASSLLGEGGELFF. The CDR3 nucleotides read TGTGCCAGCAGCTTGTTAGGGGAAGGCGGGGAGCTGTTTTTT.

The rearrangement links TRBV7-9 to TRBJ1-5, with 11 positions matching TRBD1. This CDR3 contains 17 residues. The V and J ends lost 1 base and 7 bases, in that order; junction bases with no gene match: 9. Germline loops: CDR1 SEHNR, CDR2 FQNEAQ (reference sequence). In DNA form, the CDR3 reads TGTGCCAGCAGCTTAGGCGGGGTTGGGACAGGGGGACAGCCCCAGCATTTT. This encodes CASSLGGVGTGGQPQHF.

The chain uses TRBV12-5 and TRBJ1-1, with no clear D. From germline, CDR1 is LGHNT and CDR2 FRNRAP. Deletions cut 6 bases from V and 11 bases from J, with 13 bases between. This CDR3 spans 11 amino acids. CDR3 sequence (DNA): TGTGCTAGTGGCTACACAAAGGAGGCTTTCTTT. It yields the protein CASGYTKEAFF.

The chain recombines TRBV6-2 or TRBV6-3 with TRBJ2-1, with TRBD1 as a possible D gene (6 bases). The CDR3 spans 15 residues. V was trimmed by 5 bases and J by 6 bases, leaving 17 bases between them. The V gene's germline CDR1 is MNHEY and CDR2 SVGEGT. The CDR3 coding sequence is TGTGCCAGCAGTCCCGACAGGTTTCTACGCAATGAGCAGTTCTTC. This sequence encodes CASSPDRFLRNEQFF.

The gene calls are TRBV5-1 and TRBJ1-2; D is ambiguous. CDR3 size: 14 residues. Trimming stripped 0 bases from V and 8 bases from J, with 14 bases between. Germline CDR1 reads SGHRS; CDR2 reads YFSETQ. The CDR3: CASSLDESAAGYTF. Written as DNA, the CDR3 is TGCGCCAGCAGCTTGGATGAGTCGGCTGCGGGCTACACCTTC. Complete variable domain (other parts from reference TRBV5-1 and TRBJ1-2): KAGVTQTPRYLIKTRGQQVTLSCSPISGHRSVSWYQQTPGQGLQFLFEYFSETQRNKGNFPGRFSGRQFSNSRSEMNVSTLELGDSALYLCASSLDESAAGYTFGSGTRLTVV.

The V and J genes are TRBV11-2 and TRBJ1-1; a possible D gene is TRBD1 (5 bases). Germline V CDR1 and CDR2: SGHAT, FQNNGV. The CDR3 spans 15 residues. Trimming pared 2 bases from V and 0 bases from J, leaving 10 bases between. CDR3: CASSLSQGMNTEAFF. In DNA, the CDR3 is TGTGCCAGCAGCTTAAGTCAGGGAATGAACACTGAAGCTTTCTTT.

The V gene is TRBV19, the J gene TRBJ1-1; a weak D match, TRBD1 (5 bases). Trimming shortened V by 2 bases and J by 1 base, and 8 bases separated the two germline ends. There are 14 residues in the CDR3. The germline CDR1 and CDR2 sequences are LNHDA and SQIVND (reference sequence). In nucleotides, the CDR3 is TGTGCCAGTAGTATAAAGGGGCGGAACACTGAAGCTTTCTTT. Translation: CASSIKGRNTEAFF.

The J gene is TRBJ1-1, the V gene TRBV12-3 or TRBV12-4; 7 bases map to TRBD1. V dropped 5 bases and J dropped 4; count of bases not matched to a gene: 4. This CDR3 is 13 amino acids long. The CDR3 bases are TGTGCCAGCAGTCACGGGACAGCCACTGAAGCTTTCTTT. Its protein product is CASSHGTATEAFF.

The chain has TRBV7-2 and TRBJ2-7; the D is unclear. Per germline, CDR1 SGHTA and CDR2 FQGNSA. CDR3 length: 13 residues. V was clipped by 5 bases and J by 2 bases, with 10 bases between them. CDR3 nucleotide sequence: TGTGCCAGCAGCCGAGACGGTACCTACGAGCAGTACTTC. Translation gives CASSRDGTYEQYF. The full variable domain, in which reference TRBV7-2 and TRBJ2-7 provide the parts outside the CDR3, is GAGVSQSPSNKVTEKGKDVELRCDPISGHTALYWYRQSLGQGLEFLIYFQGNSAPDKSGLPSDRFSAERTGGSVSTLTIQRTQQEDSAVYLCASSRDGTYEQYFGPGTRLTVT.

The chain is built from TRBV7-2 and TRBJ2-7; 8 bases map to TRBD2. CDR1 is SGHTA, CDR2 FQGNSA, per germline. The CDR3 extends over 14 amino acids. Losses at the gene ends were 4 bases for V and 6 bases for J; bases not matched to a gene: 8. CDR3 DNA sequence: TGTGCCAGCAGCTCATCCGGGACTAGAGCCGAGCAGTACTTC. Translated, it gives CASSSSGTRAEQYF.

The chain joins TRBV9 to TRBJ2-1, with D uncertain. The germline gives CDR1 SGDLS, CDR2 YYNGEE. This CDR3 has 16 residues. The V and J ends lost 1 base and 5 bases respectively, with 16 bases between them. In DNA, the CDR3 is TGTGCCAGCAGCGTATGGTCTGGCCGCCGAGACAATGAGCAGTTCTTC. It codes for CASSVWSGRRDNEQFF.

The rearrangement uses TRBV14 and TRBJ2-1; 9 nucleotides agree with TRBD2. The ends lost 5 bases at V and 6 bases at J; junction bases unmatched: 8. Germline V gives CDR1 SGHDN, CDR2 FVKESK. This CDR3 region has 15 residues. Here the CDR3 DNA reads TGTGCCAGCAGCACTCCCCTAGCGGGACTCAATGAGCAGTTCTTC. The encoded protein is CASSTPLAGLNEQFF.

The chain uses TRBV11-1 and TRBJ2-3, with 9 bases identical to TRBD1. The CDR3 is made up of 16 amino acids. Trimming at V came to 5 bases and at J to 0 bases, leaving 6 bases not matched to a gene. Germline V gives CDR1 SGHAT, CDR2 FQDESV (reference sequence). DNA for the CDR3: TGTGCCAGCAGCCTCCGGGACAGGGCCAGCACAGATACGCAGTATTTT. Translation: CASSLRDRASTDTQYF.